This T cell receptor beta chain was identified during a study of cytomegalovirus exposure and HLA in healthy donors. General study findings and limits: A later analysis found common viral pathogens apparently linked to several of the most significant clusters.

With respect to this clone: The antigen is not known.

CDR1 and CDR2 from the germline V gene are SGHDN and FVKESK. The germline V and J ends were trimmed by 2 bases and 0 bases, with 9 bases remaining between them. CDR3 length: 15 residues. PCR was performed using 60 Vbeta and 13 Jbeta primers. The protocol was immunoSEQ multiplex PCR, while the TCRdb copy is restricted to in-frame clones and leaves out a portion. The sample has about 190,000 clones, roughly 87% seen once. The chain joins TRBV14 to TRBJ2-3; possibly TRBD2 for D (5 bases). The receptor's source is a man aged 50-60 years in good health and CMV-seronegative. The material sequenced was PBMCs. The CDR3 DNA is TGTGCCAGCAGCCAAAGAGGACTTAGCACAGATACGCAGTATTTT. It encodes CASSQRGLSTDTQYF.